The 19 T cell receptor beta chains below all came from one sample that was sequenced in a study of cytomegalovirus exposure and HLA in healthy donors. PCR was performed using 60 Vbeta and 13 Jbeta primers. This table comes from immunoSEQ multiplex PCR, and its TCRdb copy is limited to in-frame clones, with some not included. This sample yields 100,000 to 150,000 clones, of which more than 60% are seen a single time; around 13% belongs to the top ten. What was sequenced was PBMCs. These receptors were taken from a woman aged 60-75 years in good health and CMV-seropositive.

The chain links TRBV4-3 to TRBJ2-4, with 9 bases matching TRBD2. CDR3 length: 16 residues. V was pared by 4 bases and J by 6 bases, with 10 bases of the junction left unmatched. Per germline, CDR1 LGHNA and CDR2 YSLEER. The CDR3 protein is CASSPNLAGSGNIQYF. The CDR3 DNA is TGCGCCAGCAGCCCTAACCTAGCGGGGAGTGGAAACATTCAGTACTTC.

The rearrangement joins TRBV5-8 to TRBJ1-5; 9 nucleotides match TRBD1. The CDR3 is made up of 14 amino acids. In germline, CDR1 is SGHTS, CDR2 YDEGEE. Trimming cost V 4 bases and J 6 bases; bases outside gene matches: 5. CDR3 in amino acids: CASSLGQGSQPQHF. The CDR3 DNA reads TGTGCCAGCAGCCTAGGACAGGGGAGTCAGCCCCAGCATTTT.

As for this clone: Its ends do not fully match the called genes, so a read error is possible. The gene calls are TRBV5-1 and TRBJ2-7; maybe TRBD2 (6 bases). Germline V CDR1 and CDR2: SGHRS, YFSETQ. CDR3 length: 14 amino acids. CDR3 in DNA: TGCGCCAGCACCTTGGGAGGAGGGCTAGGCGAGCAGTACTTC. It translates to CASTLGGGLGEQYF.

This chain connects TRBV5-1 to TRBJ2-3; D is perhaps TRBD1 (5 bases). Trimming shortened V by 1 base and J by 4 bases, and 13 bases separated the two germline ends. CDR1 is SGHRS, CDR2 YFSETQ, per germline. The CDR3 covers 15 residues. The CDR3, as DNA: TGCGCCAGCAGCTTGAGCGCAGGGTATGCAGATACGCAGTATTTT. Residues: CASSLSAGYADTQYF.

The rearrangement uses TRBV27 and TRBJ1-2; 9 nucleotides line up with TRBD1. Germline CDR1 reads MNHEY; CDR2 reads SMNVEV (reference sequence). V trimming: 7 bases; J trimming: 8 bases; junction bases outside the gene matches: 11. This CDR3 spans 14 amino acids. The CDR3 region has the DNA TGTGCCAGCAAGATGGGGGACAGGGAAGGAGGCTACACCTTC. Encoded protein: CASKMGDREGGYTF.

The chain combines TRBV28 with TRBJ1-5; D gene unclear. The CDR3 runs to 15 residues. Germline V lookup: CDR1 MDHEN, CDR2 SYDVKM. V was pared by 2 bases and J by 1 base, with 9 bases between. The CDR3 protein is CASSLPGVSNQPQHF. In DNA form, the CDR3 reads TGTGCCAGCAGTTTACCCGGGGTCAGCAATCAGCCCCAGCATTTT.

Notes on this clone: The junction departs from the called germline gene at one end, perhaps through a read error. V gene TRBV7-9 combines with J gene TRBJ1-2; D is uncertain. Per the germline V gene, CDR1 is SEHNR and CDR2 is FQNEAQ (reference sequence). The CDR3 runs to 15 residues. This chain's CDR3 is CSSSETGGSNYGYTF. The CDR3 DNA follows: TGTTCCAGCAGCGAGACGGGAGGGTCTAACTATGGCTACACCTTC.

CDR3 sequence: CASSEATGITGELFF. In nucleotides, the CDR3 is TGTGCCAGCAGTGAAGCGACAGGGATCACCGGGGAGCTGTTTTTT. The chain uses TRBV2 and TRBJ2-2; 7 bases line up with TRBD1. With 0 bases clipped from V and 4 bases from J, the junction kept 2 bases outside the gene matches. Germline-derived CDR1 and CDR2 are SNHLY and FYNNEI. The CDR3 is 15 residues long.

This rearrangement joins TRBV10-3 to TRBJ2-7; 9 bases line up with TRBD1. CDR3 size: 14 residues. Looked up from germline, CDR1 is ENHRY and CDR2 is SYGVKD. Unmatched junction bases numbered 3, after V lost 3 bases and J lost 3 bases. This CDR3 is CAISDSTGGYEQYF. The CDR3 DNA reads as TGTGCCATCAGTGATTCGACAGGGGGCTACGAGCAGTACTTC.

The V and J genes are TRBV5-6 and TRBJ1-2; weak D call: TRBD1 (6 bases). V was clipped by 4 bases and J by 6 bases, with 19 bases between them. CDR1 is SGHDT and CDR2 is YYEEEE in the germline V gene. There are 15 residues in the CDR3. This CDR3 reads CASSPTNRVVHGYTF. CDR3 nucleotide sequence: TGTGCCAGCAGCCCAACTAACAGGGTGGTCCATGGCTACACCTTC.

This clone was observed a handful of times. The J gene is TRBJ2-5, the V gene TRBV5-4, with TRBD2 matching over 11 bases. The CDR3 is made up of 16 amino acids. With V trimmed by 5 bases and J by 3 bases, 9 bases remained unmatched. The germline V gene encodes CDR1 SGHNT and CDR2 YYREEE (reference sequence). The CDR3: CASRLAGGRLKETQYF. The CDR3 DNA follows: TGTGCCAGCAGGTTAGCGGGAGGGCGGTTGAAAGAGACCCAGTACTTC.

V gene TRBV5-1 combines with J gene TRBJ1-2; 7 bases align to TRBD1. The CDR3 consists of 15 residues. Per the germline V gene, CDR1 is SGHRS and CDR2 is YFSETQ. Trimming cost V 0 bases and J 2 bases; bases outside gene matches: 4. The CDR3 protein is CASSLGQGDNYGYTF. The CDR3 nucleotides read TGCGCCAGCAGCTTGGGGCAGGGGGACAACTATGGCTACACCTTC.

The genes are TRBV5-1 and TRBJ1-4; 7 bases are shared with TRBD1. There are 15 residues in the CDR3. V was clipped by 7 bases and J by 2 bases; unmatched bases: 8. Germline assignment: CDR1 SGHRS and CDR2 YFSETQ. Written as DNA, the CDR3 is TGCGCCAGCGCCCCACAGGGGACGACTAATGAAAAACTGTTTTTT. Protein product: CASAPQGTTNEKLFF.

The V gene is TRBV7-9, the J gene TRBJ1-5; D gene ambiguous. Germline V gene lookup returns CDR1 SEHNR and CDR2 FQNEAQ (reference sequence). This CDR3 region has 14 residues. Trimming removed 6 bases at V and 3 bases at J, with 12 bases between. DNA for the CDR3: TGTGCCAGCAGTCATGGACTTGACAATCAGCCCCAGCATTTT. Its translation is CASSHGLDNQPQHF.

The J gene is TRBJ2-7, the V gene TRBV4-1; D unclear. The V gene's germline CDR1 is MGHRA and CDR2 YSYEKL. The CDR3 totals 13 residues. The ends were cut back, 4 bases at V and 4 bases at J, with 11 bases in the middle. The CDR3 coding sequence is TGCGCCAGCAGCCCCTACCCCTTTTACGAGCAGTACTTC. Amino acid sequence: CASSPYPFYEQYF.

This clone was seen a handful of times. This sequence joins TRBV11-3 and TRBJ2-1; 8 bases agree with TRBD2. The V gene end was trimmed by 0 bases and the J gene end by 5 bases; junction bases not matched to a gene: 3. The CDR3 has 15 amino acids. The germline V gene has CDR1 SGHNT and CDR2 YENEEA. CDR3 nucleotide sequence: TGTGCCAGCAGCTTAGACGGGAGGGAAAACAATGAGCAGTTCTTC. This codes for CASSLDGRENNEQFF.

This chain uses TRBV11-2 with TRBJ1-3; TRBD1 matches 9 bases. CDR1 is SGHAT and CDR2 is FQNNGV in the germline V gene. The CDR3 consists of 15 residues. Losses at the gene ends were 5 bases for V and 4 bases for J; bases not matched to a gene: 6. CDR3 sequence: CASSTLDRGGNTIYF. The CDR3 bases are TGTGCCAGCAGCACCTTGGACAGGGGAGGAAACACCATATATTTT.

The J gene is TRBJ1-3, the V gene TRBV11-3; 9 nucleotides match TRBD1. This CDR3 region has 17 residues. Germline V gene data show CDR1 as SGHNT and CDR2 as YENEEA. J was trimmed by 0 bases and V by 4 bases; bases with no gene match: 7. The DNA for the CDR3 is TGTGCCAGCAGCTCGGGACAGGGAGCCAGCTCTGGAAACACCATATATTTT. Translated: CASSSGQGASSGNTIYF.

The chain joins TRBV6-1 to TRBJ2-3; no clear D gene. The CDR3 spans 16 residues. The V gene lost 4 bases and the J gene lost 0 bases, with 14 bases spanning the gap. Germline V lookup: CDR1 MNHNS, CDR2 SASEGT. CDR3 protein: CASSVMRLSSTDTQYF. The CDR3 DNA reads as TGTGCCAGCAGTGTTATGCGCCTAAGCAGCACAGATACGCAGTATTTT.